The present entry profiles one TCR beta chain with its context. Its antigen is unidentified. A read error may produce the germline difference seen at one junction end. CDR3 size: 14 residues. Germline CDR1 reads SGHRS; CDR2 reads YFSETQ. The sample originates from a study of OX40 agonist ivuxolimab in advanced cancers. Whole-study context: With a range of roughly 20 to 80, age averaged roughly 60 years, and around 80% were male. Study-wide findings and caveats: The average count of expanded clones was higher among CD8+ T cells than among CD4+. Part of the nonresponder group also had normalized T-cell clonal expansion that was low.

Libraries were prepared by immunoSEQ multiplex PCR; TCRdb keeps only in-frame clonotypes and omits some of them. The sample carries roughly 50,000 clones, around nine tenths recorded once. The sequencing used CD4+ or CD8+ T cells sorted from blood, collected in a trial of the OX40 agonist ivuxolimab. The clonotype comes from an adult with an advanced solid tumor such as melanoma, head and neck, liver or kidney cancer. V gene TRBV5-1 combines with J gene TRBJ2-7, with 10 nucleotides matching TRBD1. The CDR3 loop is CASSPGTGEGSSNF. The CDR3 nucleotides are TGCGCCAGCAGCCCCGGGACAGGGGAAGGATCATCAAACTTC.